This T cell receptor (beta chain) is drawn from a study of blood T cell repertoires in COVID-19. Method: immunoSEQ multiplex PCR; TCRdb's copy keeps in-frame clones and lacks some. Of around 400,000 clones in the sample, about 89% were seen once. This CDR3 has 16 residues. Trimming shortened V by 4 bases and J by 1 base, and 13 bases separated the two germline ends. CDR1 is MNHEY, CDR2 SMNVEV, per germline (reference sequence). This clone has a handful of counts. This clonotype was obtained from a woman under 40 with COVID-19, enrolled during active disease. Material for sequencing was peripheral blood. The chain has TRBV27 and TRBJ2-2; D perhaps matches TRBD1 (6 bases). The CDR3 DNA is TGTGCCAGCAGTTCACAGGGCCTTCTGAACACCGGGGAGCTGTTTTTT. Its protein is CASSSQGLLNTGELFF.